This record looks at one TCR beta chain sequence and its context. Its antigen is currently not known. One base away there is no much larger clone; base qualities are not given. The data are from a study of blood T cell repertoires in COVID-19 (dated by TCRdb to 2020 to 2022). Context from the whole study: Samples covering the acute and convalescent phases of COVID-19 were provided by collaborators in the United States, Italy and Spain. The samples were drawn from the first 160 participants of the ongoing ImmuneRACE study and from 1,254 subjects provided by 6 global collaborators. A freely available public database, intended as a resource for researchers studying the immune response to SARS-CoV-2, is where the repertoires were released. The sample metadata nearly always contained a de-identified subject ID, COVID-19 status, age in years and sex. The prospective study material was composed of cDNA or gDNA derived from T cells, B-cell-depleted T cells, or PBMCs. Where available, HLA class I and class II types were obtained from metadata supplied by the sample provider rather than from assay-based typing. Deeply sampled blood TCRbeta repertoires from subjects exposed to, actively infected with, or recovered from COVID-19 were included in the dataset.

The trim is 1 base for V and 5 bases for J, with a gap of 8 bases between the germline ends. The germline V gene sets CDR1 to SGHVS and CDR2 to FNYEAQ. The CDR3 covers 13 residues, taking in both the cysteine and the phenylalanine. Only the CDR3 portion is preserved as DNA: 39 bases, with reading frame beginning at the first base. What the research found in general, with its limitations: The quantity of clinical and demographic metadata differed by source and by participant and was supplied without curation.

In Seattle, one collaborating source enrolled patients while the infection was active and tracked those patients longitudinally over the course of disease. Whole blood was collected in K2EDTA tubes by collaborating institutions according to the institutions' own protocols. Collaborator samples were shipped for TCRbeta analysis as frozen whole blood, isolated PBMCs, or DNA extracted from either sample type. TCRbeta CDR3 regions were amplified from genomic DNA by means of the immunoSEQ Assay, a bias-controlled multiplex PCR. The study's processing was this. The number of nucleated cells in each sample was estimated by amplification of reference gene primers within the assay. To quantify the absolute abundance of each unique TCRbeta CDR3 rearrangement, sequence reads were collapsed and filtered. For each sample, productive Simpson clonality was calculated as the square root of Simpson's diversity index across productive rearrangements. TCRdb provides this immuneACCESS table in a form limited to in-frame rearrangements. Some clones are lacking; in checked studies, under half of them reflect an unresolved V gene, and why the rest are absent is not known. V, J and clone size were drawn from that table, and D and trimming were deduced from the DNA. The sample yields roughly 440,000 clones; about 91% were counted once. Of the sample, 10% to 15% is held by the ten largest clones.

Rearrangement joined TRBV7-6 to TRBJ2-5, with no D gene named confidently. Sequencing input: peripheral blood. This sequence was found in a woman aged 50 to 65 with COVID-19, enrolled during active disease. The nucleotide sequence reads as follows: TGTGCCAGCAGCTTAGTTTCGGTGGAGACCCAGTACTTC. It is translated as CASSLVSVETQYF. The full variable domain, completed from the reference TRBV7-6 and TRBJ2-5 proteins outside the CDR3, reads GAGVSQSPRYKVTKRGQDVALRCDPISGHVSLYWYRQALGQGPEFLTYFNYEAQQDKSGLPNDRFSAERPEGSISTLTIQRTEQRDSAMYRCASSLVSVETQYFGPGTRLLVL.